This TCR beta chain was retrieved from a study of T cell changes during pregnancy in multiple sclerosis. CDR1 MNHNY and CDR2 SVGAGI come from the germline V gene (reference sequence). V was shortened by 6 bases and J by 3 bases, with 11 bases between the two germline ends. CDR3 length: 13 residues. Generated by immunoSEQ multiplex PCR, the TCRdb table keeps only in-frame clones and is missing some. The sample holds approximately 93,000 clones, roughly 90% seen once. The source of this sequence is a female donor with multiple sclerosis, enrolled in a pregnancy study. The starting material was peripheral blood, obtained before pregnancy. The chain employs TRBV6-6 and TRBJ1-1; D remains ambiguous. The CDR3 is CASSPLVDTEAFF. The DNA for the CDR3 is TGTGCCAGCAGCCCTCTGGTAGACACTGAAGCTTTCTTT.